Each of the 5 T cell receptor beta chains below was sequenced from the same sample in a study of OX40 agonist ivuxolimab in advanced cancers. Sequenced by immunoSEQ multiplex PCR; TCRdb stores in-frame clones only, minus some. The data contain 100,000 to 130,000 clones, around 93% of them singletons. The source material was CD4+ or CD8+ T cells sorted from blood, sampled in a trial of the OX40 agonist ivuxolimab. The receptors here all came from an adult with an advanced solid tumor such as melanoma, head and neck, liver or kidney cancer.

The chain couples TRBV10-2 to TRBJ2-1; D might be TRBD2 (5 bases). The ends were cut back, 6 bases at V and 6 bases at J, with 15 bases in the middle. CDR3 length: 14 amino acids. The germline CDR1 and CDR2 sequences are WSHSY and SAAADI. The CDR3 loop reads CASRLITEGNEQFF. CDR3 nucleotide sequence: TGCGCCAGCAGACTGATAACTGAGGGCAATGAGCAGTTCTTC.

The chain has TRBV2 and TRBJ2-5, with D possibly being TRBD1 or TRBD2 (6 bases each). The CDR3 contains 14 residues. Germline V lookup: CDR1 SNHLY, CDR2 FYNNEI. V shed 6 bases and J shed 7 bases, with 18 bases lying between them. The CDR3 DNA reads TGTGCCAGCAGGGGGCAAGGGGGGCCCTCGACCCAGTACTTC. Its protein product is CASRGQGGPSTQYF. Combining the CDR3 with reference TRBV2 and TRBJ2-5 gives the whole variable domain EPEVTQTPSHQVTQMGQEVILRCVPISNHLYFYWYRQILGQKVEFLVSFYNNEISEKSEIFDDQFSVERPDGSNFTLKIRSTKLEDSAMYFCASRGQGGPSTQYFGPGTRLLVL.

The chain carries TRBV19 and TRBJ2-7; the D gene is possibly TRBD2 (7 bases). In germline, CDR1 is LNHDA, CDR2 SQIVND (reference sequence). The ends were cut back, 4 bases at V and 2 bases at J, with 9 bases in the middle. The CDR3 runs 13 residues. CDR3 region: CASSTGGPYEQYF. The CDR3, as DNA: TGTGCCAGTAGTACCGGGGGGCCCTACGAGCAGTACTTC.

This clone was counted a single time. The chain links TRBV2 to TRBJ2-7; no clear D. CDR1 is SNHLY and CDR2 is FYNNEI in the germline V gene. The CDR3 runs 14 residues. V was shortened by 3 bases and J by 4 bases, with 13 bases between the two germline ends. In DNA, the CDR3 is TGTGCCAGCAGTGACGCCCGGCGACTTTACGAGCAGTACTTC. Translation: CASSDARRLYEQYF.

The chain uses TRBV19 and TRBJ2-5; 8 bases line up with TRBD1. The CDR3 extends over 14 amino acids. After removal of 7 bases from V and 5 bases from J, the junction contained 9 bases not matched to a gene. Germline loops: CDR1 LNHDA, CDR2 SQIVND (reference sequence). The CDR3 here is CASTPGHRGETQYF. The DNA of the CDR3 is TGTGCCAGTACCCCTGGCCACAGGGGGGAGACCCAGTACTTC.